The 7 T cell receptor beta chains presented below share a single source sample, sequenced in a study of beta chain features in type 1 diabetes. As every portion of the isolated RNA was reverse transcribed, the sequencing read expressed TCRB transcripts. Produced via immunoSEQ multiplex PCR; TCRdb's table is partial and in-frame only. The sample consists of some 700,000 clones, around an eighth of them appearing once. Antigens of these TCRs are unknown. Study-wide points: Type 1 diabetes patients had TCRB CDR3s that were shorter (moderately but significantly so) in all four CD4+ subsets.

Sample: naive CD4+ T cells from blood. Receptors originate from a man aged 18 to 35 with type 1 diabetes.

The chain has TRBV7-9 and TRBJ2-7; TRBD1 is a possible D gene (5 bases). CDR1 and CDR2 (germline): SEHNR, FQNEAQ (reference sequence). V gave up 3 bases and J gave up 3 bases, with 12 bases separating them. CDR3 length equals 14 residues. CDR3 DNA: TGTGCCAGCAGCTTTATCCCCGACAGCTACGAGCAGTACTTC. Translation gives CASSFIPDSYEQYF.

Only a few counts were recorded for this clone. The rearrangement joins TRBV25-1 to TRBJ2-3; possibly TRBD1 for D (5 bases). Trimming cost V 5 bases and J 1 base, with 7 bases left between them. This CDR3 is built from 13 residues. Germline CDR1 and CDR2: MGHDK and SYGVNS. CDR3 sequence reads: CASSKTGTDTQYF. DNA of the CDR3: TGTGCCAGCAGTAAGACAGGCACAGATACGCAGTATTTT.

This chain's CDR3 is CAWRGSDNQLFF. Written as DNA, the CDR3 is TGTGCCTGGCGCGGGAGTGACAATCAACTGTTTTTT. The chain couples TRBV30 to TRBJ1-4; D not certain. Trimming shortened V by 5 bases and J by 12 bases, and 16 bases separated the two germline ends. In germline, CDR1 is GTSNPN, CDR2 SVGIG (reference sequence). The CDR3 is 12 residues long.

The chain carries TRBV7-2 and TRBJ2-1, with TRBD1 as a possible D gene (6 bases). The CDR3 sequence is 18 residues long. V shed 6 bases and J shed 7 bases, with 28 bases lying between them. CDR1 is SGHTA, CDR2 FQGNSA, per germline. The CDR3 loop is CASRLPKGESASTNEQFF. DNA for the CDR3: TGTGCCAGCAGGCTTCCTAAGGGGGAATCCGCTTCTACTAATGAGCAGTTCTTC.

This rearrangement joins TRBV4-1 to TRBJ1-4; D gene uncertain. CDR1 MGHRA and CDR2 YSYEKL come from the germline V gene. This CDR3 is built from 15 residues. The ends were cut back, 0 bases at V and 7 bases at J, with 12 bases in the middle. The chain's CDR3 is CASSQDVVMAEKLFF. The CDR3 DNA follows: TGCGCCAGCAGCCAAGATGTGGTTATGGCTGAAAAACTGTTTTTT.

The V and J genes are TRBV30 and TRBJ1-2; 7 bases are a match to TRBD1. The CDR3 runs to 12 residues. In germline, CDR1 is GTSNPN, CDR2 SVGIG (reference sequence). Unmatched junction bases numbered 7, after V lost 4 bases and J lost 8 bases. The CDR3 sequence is CAWTDRDGGYTF. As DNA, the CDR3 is TGTGCCTGGACCGACAGGGACGGGGGCTACACCTTC.

The CDR3 DNA reads TGTGCCAGTCACTACCGGGTAGCGGGGGGTGAGCAGTACTTC. It translates to CASHYRVAGGEQYF. The chain employs TRBV6-1 and TRBJ2-7, with 10 bases matching TRBD2. CDR3 length: 14 residues. V was clipped by 9 bases and J by 7 bases; unmatched bases: 12. The germline gives CDR1 MNHNS, CDR2 SASEGT.